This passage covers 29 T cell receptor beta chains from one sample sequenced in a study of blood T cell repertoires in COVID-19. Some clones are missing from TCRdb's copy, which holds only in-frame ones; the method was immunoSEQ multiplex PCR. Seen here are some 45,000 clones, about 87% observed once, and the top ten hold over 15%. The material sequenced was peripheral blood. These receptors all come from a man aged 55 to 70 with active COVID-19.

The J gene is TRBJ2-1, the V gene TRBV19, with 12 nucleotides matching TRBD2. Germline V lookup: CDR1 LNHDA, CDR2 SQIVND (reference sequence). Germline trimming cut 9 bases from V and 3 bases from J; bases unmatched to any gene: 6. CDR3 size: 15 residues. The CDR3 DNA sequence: TGTGCCAGCCGGACGACTAGCGGGGGCTACAATGAGCAGTTCTTC. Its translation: CASRTTSGGYNEQFF.

This CDR3 reads CASSIGQGANSPLHF. In DNA form, the CDR3 reads TGTGCCAGCAGCATAGGACAGGGGGCAAATTCACCCCTCCACTTT. This chain connects TRBV5-5 to TRBJ1-6; 11 bases agree with TRBD1. Losses at the gene ends were 4 bases for V and 7 bases for J; bases not matched to a gene: 4. Germline values: CDR1 SGHKS, CDR2 YYEKEE (reference sequence). The CDR3 has 15 amino acids.

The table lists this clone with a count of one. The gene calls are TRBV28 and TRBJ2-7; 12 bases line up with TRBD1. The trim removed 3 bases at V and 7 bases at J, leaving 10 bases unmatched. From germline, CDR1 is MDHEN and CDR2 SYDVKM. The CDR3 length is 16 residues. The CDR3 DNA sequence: TGTGCCAGCAGTTTCCGGCCGGGACAGGGGGCCCGGGAGCAGTACTTC. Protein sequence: CASSFRPGQGAREQYF.

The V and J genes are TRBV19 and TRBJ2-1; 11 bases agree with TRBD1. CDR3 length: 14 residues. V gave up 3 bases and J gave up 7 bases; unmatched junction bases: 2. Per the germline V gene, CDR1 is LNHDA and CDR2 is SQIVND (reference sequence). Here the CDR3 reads CASSIRDRGNEQFF. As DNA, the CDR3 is TGTGCCAGTAGTATCCGGGACAGGGGGAATGAGCAGTTCTTC.

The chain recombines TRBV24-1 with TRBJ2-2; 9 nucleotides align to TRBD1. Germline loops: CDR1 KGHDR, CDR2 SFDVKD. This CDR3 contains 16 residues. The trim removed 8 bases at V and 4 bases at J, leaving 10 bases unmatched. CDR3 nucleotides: TGTGCCACCACCGAAGGGACAGGGACCCTCACCGGGGAGCTGTTTTTT. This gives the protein CATTEGTGTLTGELFF.

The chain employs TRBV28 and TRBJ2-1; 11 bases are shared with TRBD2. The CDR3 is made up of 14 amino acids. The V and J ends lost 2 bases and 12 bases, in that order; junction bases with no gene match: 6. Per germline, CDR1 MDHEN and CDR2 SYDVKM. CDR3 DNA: TGTGCCAGCAGTTTAGATCGGACTAGCGGGCGGCAGTTCTTC. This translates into CASSLDRTSGRQFF.

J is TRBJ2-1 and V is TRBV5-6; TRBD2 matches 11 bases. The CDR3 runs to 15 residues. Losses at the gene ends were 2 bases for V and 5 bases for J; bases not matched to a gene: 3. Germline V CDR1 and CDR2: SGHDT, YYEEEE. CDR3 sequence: CASSFPTSGDNEQFF. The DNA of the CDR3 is TGTGCCAGCAGCTTCCCGACTAGCGGGGACAATGAGCAGTTCTTC.

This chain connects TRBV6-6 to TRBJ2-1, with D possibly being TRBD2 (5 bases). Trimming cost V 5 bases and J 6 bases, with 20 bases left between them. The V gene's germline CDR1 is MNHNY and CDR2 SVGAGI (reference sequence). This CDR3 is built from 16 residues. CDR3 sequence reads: CASSRSLAPRGNEQFF. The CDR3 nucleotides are TGTGCCAGCAGTAGATCGCTAGCTCCCCGAGGCAATGAGCAGTTCTTC.

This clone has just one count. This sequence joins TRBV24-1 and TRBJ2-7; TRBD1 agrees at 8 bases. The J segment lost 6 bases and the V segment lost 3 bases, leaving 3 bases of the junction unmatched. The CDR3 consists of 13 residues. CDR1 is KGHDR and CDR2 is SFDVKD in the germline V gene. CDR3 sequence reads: CATSDHTGGEQYF. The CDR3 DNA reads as TGTGCCACCAGTGATCACACAGGGGGCGAGCAGTACTTC.

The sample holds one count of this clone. In DNA, the CDR3 is TGTGCCAGTAGTATCTCTCATGAGCAGTTCTTC. It translates to CASSISHEQFF. The V gene is TRBV19, the J gene TRBJ2-1; D is uncertain. The V gene's germline CDR1 is LNHDA and CDR2 SQIVND (reference sequence). The V and J ends lost 3 bases and 8 bases respectively, with 5 bases between them. The CDR3 extends over 11 amino acids.

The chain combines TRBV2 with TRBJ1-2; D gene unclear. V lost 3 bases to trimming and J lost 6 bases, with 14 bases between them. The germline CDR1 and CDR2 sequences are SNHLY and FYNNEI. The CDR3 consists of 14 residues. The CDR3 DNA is TGTGCCAGCAGTGAGTTTAGAGGATCGAATGGCTACACCTTC. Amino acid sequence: CASSEFRGSNGYTF. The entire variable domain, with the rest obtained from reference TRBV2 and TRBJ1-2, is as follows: EPEVTQTPSHQVTQMGQEVILRCVPISNHLYFYWYRQILGQKVEFLVSFYNNEISEKSEIFDDQFSVERPDGSNFTLKIRSTKLEDSAMYFCASSEFRGSNGYTFGSGTRLTVV.

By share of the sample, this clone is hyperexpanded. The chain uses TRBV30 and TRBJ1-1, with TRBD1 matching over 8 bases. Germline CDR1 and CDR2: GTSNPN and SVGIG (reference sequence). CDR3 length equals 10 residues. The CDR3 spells CATGGTEAFF. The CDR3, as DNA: TGTGCAACAGGGGGCACTGAAGCTTTCTTT.

The CDR3: CASRPSGGNYEQYF. As DNA, the CDR3 is TGTGCCAGCCGCCCTAGCGGGGGGAACTACGAGCAGTACTTC. The V and J genes are TRBV7-2 and TRBJ2-7, with 11 bases that match TRBD2. Germline values: CDR1 SGHTA, CDR2 FQGNSA. This CDR3 contains 14 residues. Trimming took 8 bases from V and 3 from J; bases not matched to a gene: 6.

This chain's CDR3 is CASRGDRGLRKNEQFF. The CDR3 DNA follows: TGTGCCAGCAGAGGGGACAGGGGTTTAAGGAAAAATGAGCAGTTCTTC. The J gene is TRBJ2-1, the V gene TRBV25-1; 10 bases are shared with TRBD1. The junction had 12 bases not matched to a gene; V was cut back by 6 bases and J by 7 bases. The germline CDR1 and CDR2 sequences are MGHDK and SYGVNS. The length of the CDR3 is 16 residues. Drawing the rest from reference TRBV25-1 and TRBJ2-1, the complete variable domain is EADIYQTPRYLVIGTGKKITLECSQTMGHDKMYWYQQDPGMELHLIHYSYGVNSTEKGDLSSESTVSRIRTEHFPLTLESARPSHTSQYLCASRGDRGLRKNEQFFGPGTRLTVL.

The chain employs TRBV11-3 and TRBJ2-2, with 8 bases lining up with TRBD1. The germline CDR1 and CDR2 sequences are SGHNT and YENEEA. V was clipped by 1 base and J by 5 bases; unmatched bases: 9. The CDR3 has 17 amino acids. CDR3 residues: CASSLGGSRGQTGELFF. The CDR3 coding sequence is TGTGCCAGCAGCTTAGGAGGCAGCAGGGGGCAAACCGGGGAGCTGTTTTTT. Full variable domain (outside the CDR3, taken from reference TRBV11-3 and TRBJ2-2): EAGVVQSPRYKIIEKKQPVAFWCNPISGHNTLYWYLQNLGQGPELLIRYENEEAVDDSQLPKDRFSAERLKGVDSTLKIQPAELGDSAVYLCASSLGGSRGQTGELFFGEGSRLTVL.

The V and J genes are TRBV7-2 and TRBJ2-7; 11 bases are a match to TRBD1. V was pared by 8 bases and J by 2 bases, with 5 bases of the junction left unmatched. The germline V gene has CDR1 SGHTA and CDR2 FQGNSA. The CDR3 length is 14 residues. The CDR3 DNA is TGTGCCAGCGATCTGGGACAGGGGGCCTACGAGCAGTACTTC. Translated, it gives CASDLGQGAYEQYF.

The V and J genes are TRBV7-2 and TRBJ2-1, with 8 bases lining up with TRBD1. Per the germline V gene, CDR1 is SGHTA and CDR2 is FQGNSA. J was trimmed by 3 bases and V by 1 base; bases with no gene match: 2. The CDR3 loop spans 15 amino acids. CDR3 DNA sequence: TGTGCCAGCAGCTTAGGCAGGGGGCACTACAATGAGCAGTTCTTC. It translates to CASSLGRGHYNEQFF.

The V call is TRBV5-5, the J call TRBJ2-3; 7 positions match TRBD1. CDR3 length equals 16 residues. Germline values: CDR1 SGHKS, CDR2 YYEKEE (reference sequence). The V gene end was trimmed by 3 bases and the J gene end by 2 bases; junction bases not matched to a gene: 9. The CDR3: CASSSTGVRPTDTQYF. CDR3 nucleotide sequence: TGTGCCAGCAGCTCCACAGGGGTAAGACCCACAGATACGCAGTATTTT.

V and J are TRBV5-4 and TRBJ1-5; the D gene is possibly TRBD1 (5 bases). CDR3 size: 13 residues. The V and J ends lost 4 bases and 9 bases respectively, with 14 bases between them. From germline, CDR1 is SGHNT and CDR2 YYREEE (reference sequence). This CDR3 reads CASSMTGQGPQHF. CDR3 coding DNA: TGTGCCAGCAGCATGACCGGCCAGGGGCCCCAGCATTTT.

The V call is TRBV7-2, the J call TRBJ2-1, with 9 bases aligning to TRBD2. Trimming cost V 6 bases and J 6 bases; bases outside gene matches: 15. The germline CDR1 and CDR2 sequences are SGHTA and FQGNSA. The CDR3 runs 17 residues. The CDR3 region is CASRGFNGGRGFNEQFF. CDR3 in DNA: TGTGCCAGCAGGGGGTTTAATGGCGGGAGGGGTTTCAATGAGCAGTTCTTC.

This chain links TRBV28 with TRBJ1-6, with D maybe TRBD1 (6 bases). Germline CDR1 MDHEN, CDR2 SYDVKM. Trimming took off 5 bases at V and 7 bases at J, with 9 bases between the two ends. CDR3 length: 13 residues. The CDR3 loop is CASSRDNNSPLHF. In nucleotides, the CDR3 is TGTGCCAGCAGTCGGGACAACAATTCACCCCTCCACTTT.

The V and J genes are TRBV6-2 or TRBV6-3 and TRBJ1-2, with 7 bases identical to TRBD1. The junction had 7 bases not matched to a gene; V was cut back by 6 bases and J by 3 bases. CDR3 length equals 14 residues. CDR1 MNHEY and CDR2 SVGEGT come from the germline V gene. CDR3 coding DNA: TGTGCCAGCAGCCTCGCTCAGGGGGACTATGGCTACACCTTC. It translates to CASSLAQGDYGYTF.

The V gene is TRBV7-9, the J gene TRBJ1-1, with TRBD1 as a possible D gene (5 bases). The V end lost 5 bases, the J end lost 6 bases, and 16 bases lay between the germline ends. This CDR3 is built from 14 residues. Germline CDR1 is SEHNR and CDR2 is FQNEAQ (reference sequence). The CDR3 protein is CASSPIRVGAEAFF. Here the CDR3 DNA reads TGTGCCAGCAGCCCAATCAGGGTAGGGGCTGAAGCTTTCTTT.

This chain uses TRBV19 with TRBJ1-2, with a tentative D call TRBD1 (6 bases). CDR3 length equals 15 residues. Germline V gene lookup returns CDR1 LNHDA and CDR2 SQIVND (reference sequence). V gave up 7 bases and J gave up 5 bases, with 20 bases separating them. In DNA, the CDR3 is TGTGCCAGTACCCCACTGCTGGGGGCGCGTTATGGCTACACCTTC. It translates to CASTPLLGARYGYTF.

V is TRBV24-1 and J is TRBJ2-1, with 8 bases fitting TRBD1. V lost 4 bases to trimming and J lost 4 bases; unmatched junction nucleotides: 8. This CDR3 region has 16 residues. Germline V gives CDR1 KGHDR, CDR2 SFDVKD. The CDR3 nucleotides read TGTGCCACCAGTGACCGCGGACAGGGACCGTACAATGAGCAGTTCTTC. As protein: CATSDRGQGPYNEQFF.

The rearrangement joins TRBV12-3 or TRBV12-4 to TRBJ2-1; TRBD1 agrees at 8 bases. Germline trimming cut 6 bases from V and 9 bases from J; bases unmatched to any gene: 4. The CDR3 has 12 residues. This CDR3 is CASRRTGGEQFF. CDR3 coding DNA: TGTGCCAGCAGGCGTACAGGGGGTGAGCAGTTCTTC.

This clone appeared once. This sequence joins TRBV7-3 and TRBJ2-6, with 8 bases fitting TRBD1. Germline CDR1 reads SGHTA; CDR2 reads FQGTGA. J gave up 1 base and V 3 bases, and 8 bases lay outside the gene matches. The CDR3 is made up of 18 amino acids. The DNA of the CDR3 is TGTGCCAGCAGCTTGGAGGGGACAGGCCATTCTGGGGCCAACGTCCTGACTTTC. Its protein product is CASSLEGTGHSGANVLTF. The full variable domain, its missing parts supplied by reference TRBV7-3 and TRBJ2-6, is GAGVSQTPSNKVTEKGKYVELRCDPISGHTALYWYRQSLGQGPEFLIYFQGTGAADDSGLPNDRFFAVRPEGSVSTLKIQRTERGDSAVYLCASSLEGTGHSGANVLTFGAGSRLTVL.

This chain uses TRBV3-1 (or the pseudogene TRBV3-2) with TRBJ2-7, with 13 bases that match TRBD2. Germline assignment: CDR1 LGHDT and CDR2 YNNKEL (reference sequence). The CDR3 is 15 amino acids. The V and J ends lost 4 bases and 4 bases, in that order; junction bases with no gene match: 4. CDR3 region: CASSRGTSGTYEQYF. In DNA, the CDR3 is TGTGCCAGCAGCCGAGGGACTAGCGGGACATACGAGCAGTACTTC.

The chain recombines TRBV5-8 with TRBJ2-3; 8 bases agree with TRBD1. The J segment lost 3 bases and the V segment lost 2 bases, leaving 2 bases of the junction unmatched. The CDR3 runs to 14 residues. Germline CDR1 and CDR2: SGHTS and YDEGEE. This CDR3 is CASSFDRGTDTQYF. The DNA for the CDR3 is TGTGCCAGCAGCTTTGACAGGGGTACAGATACGCAGTATTTT.